These 29 T cell receptor beta chains share one sample of origin, sequenced in a study of cytomegalovirus exposure and HLA in healthy donors. The PCR was carried out with 60 Vbeta primers and 13 Jbeta primers. Profiling relied on immunoSEQ multiplex PCR, and the TCRdb table lists in-frame clones only, not all of them. The sample contains fewer than 200,000 clones, over 70% of which appear only once. The sample was PBMCs. The receptors derive from a woman aged 50 to 65 in good health and CMV-seronegative.

V gene TRBV28 combines with J gene TRBJ2-5; 7 bases map to TRBD1. Germline CDR1 and CDR2: MDHEN and SYDVKM. J lost 5 bases, V lost 5 bases, and 8 bases had no gene match. This CDR3 is 14 amino acids long. The CDR3 nucleotides read TGTGCCAGCAGTCAGGACAGGCGCAGGGAGACCCAGTACTTC. It specifies CASSQDRRRETQYF.

The genes are TRBV6-5 and TRBJ2-7; 8 bases align to TRBD2. J lost 3 bases, V lost 2 bases, and 3 bases had no gene match. This CDR3 is built from 14 residues. The germline CDR1 and CDR2 sequences are MNHEY and SVGAGI. CDR3 loop: CASSYRGGRYEQYF. Here the CDR3 DNA reads TGTGCCAGCAGTTACCGGGGGGGGCGCTACGAGCAGTACTTC.

The rearrangement joins TRBV30 to TRBJ2-7; a possible D gene is TRBD2 (6 bases). Trimming took off 0 bases at V and 3 bases at J, with 12 bases between the two ends. The germline gives CDR1 GTSNPN, CDR2 SVGIG (reference sequence). This CDR3 has 14 amino acids. CDR3 sequence (DNA): TGTGCCTGGAGTGTACGGGGACTTTACTACGAGCAGTACTTC. Protein sequence: CAWSVRGLYYEQYF.

This clone was picked up a small number of times. The V gene is TRBV19, the J gene TRBJ1-6; D is unclear. CDR1 and CDR2 from the germline V gene are LNHDA and SQIVND (reference sequence). The V gene lost 3 bases and the J gene lost 10 bases, with 7 bases spanning the gap. This CDR3 is 12 amino acids long. The CDR3 coding sequence is TGTGCCAGTAGTATTCTCGGGTCACCCCTCCACTTT. Translation gives CASSILGSPLHF.

The rearrangement joins TRBV27 to TRBJ1-5, with D uncertain. The CDR3 has 14 amino acids. From germline, CDR1 is MNHEY and CDR2 SMNVEV (reference sequence). V dropped 0 bases and J dropped 4 bases, with 7 bases sitting between them. Here the CDR3 DNA reads TGTGCCAGCAGTTTATCAAGCTGGAATCAGCCCCAGCATTTT. It is translated as CASSLSSWNQPQHF.

The gene calls are TRBV19 and TRBJ2-2, with 8 positions matching TRBD1. This CDR3 is 13 amino acids long. CDR1 LNHDA and CDR2 SQIVND come from the germline V gene (reference sequence). Germline trimming cut 10 bases from V and 7 bases from J; bases unmatched to any gene: 8. DNA of the CDR3: TGTGCCATACAGGGGGGTGTGGGCGGGGAGCTGTTTTTT. Protein sequence: CAIQGGVGGELFF.

This chain connects TRBV15 to TRBJ2-3; 8 positions match TRBD1. V lost 0 bases, J lost 10 bases, and 12 bases stayed unmatched. Germline V gene sequence: CDR1 LNHNV, CDR2 YYDKDF (reference sequence). CDR3 size: 16 residues. As DNA, the CDR3 is TGTGCCACCAGCAGAGAGTCCAGGGGGCCAGTTGATCCGCAGTATTTT. Translating it yields CATSRESRGPVDPQYF.

V and J are TRBV27 and TRBJ1-5; the match to TRBD1 covers 8 bases. CDR1 is MNHEY, CDR2 SMNVEV, per germline (reference sequence). This CDR3 is 14 amino acids long. The V segment lost 8 bases and the J segment 6 bases; nucleotides outside the gene matches: 9. The CDR3 sequence: CASSAQGAAQPQHF. Here the CDR3 DNA reads TGTGCCAGCTCGGCGCAGGGGGCTGCTCAGCCCCAGCATTTT.

The gene calls are TRBV7-2 and TRBJ2-7; the match to TRBD1 covers 10 bases. Unmatched junction bases numbered 7, after V lost 5 bases and J lost 6 bases. The CDR3 covers 14 residues. The V gene's germline CDR1 is SGHTA and CDR2 FQGNSA. The DNA of the CDR3 is TGTGCCAGCAGCAGCCGGGACAGGGGAGGCGAGCAGTACTTC. Its protein is CASSSRDRGGEQYF.

The V gene is TRBV6-1, the J gene TRBJ1-5; D remains ambiguous. Germline values: CDR1 MNHNS, CDR2 SASEGT. Trimming stripped 7 bases from V and 1 base from J, with 11 bases between. This CDR3 region has 14 residues. The CDR3 coding sequence is TGTGCCAGCACCTTCGGGAGGAGCAATCAGCCCCAGCATTTT. It specifies CASTFGRSNQPQHF.

The chain joins TRBV19 to TRBJ2-2; TRBD1 matches 10 bases. Germline V lookup: CDR1 LNHDA, CDR2 SQIVND (reference sequence). V lost 10 bases to trimming and J lost 8 bases; unmatched junction nucleotides: 13. The CDR3 loop spans 15 amino acids. As DNA, the CDR3 is TGTGCCACCAAAAGGACCGGGACAGGGGCAGGGGAGCTGTTTTTT. Amino acids: CATKRTGTGAGELFF. The full variable domain, completed using reference TRBV19 and TRBJ2-2, is DGGITQSPKYLFRKEGQNVTLSCEQNLNHDAMYWYRQDPGQGLRLIYYSQIVNDFQKGDIAEGYSVSREKKESFPLTVTSAQKNPTAFYLCATKRTGTGAGELFFGEGSRLTVL.

Only a few counts were recorded for this clone. This rearrangement joins TRBV4-1 to TRBJ1-1; TRBD1 might be the D (6 bases). Germline loops: CDR1 MGHRA, CDR2 YSYEKL. V lost 4 bases and J lost 0, with 15 bases in between. This CDR3 is 16 amino acids long. The CDR3: CASSPAQGPVNTEAFF. The CDR3 nucleotides are TGCGCCAGCAGCCCCGCCCAGGGGCCGGTGAACACTGAAGCTTTCTTT.

This chain connects TRBV27 to TRBJ2-2; tentatively, D is TRBD2 (5 bases). Germline CDR1 reads MNHEY; CDR2 reads SMNVEV (reference sequence). V was pared by 5 bases and J by 4 bases, with 17 bases between. CDR3 length equals 16 residues. The CDR3 is CASSEDGGTTTGELFF. CDR3 nucleotides: TGTGCCAGCAGTGAGGACGGAGGCACGACCACCGGGGAGCTGTTTTTT.

The rearrangement uses TRBV5-1 and TRBJ1-2; D is unclear. The CDR3 extends over 15 amino acids. Per germline, CDR1 SGHRS and CDR2 YFSETQ. Trimming stripped 2 bases from V and 0 bases from J, with 11 bases between. CDR3 sequence reads: CASSLWAEANYGYTF. The CDR3, as DNA: TGCGCCAGCAGCTTATGGGCAGAAGCTAACTATGGCTACACCTTC.

V usage is TRBV14 and J usage is TRBJ2-5; 10 positions agree with TRBD2. Per the germline V gene, CDR1 is SGHDN and CDR2 is FVKESK. This CDR3 region has 18 residues. V lost 2 bases, J lost 1 base, and 10 bases stayed unmatched. The CDR3 spells CASSQSSLAGGRQETQYF. In DNA, the CDR3 is TGTGCCAGCAGCCAATCCTCCTTAGCGGGGGGCCGCCAAGAGACCCAGTACTTC.

The chain employs TRBV7-2 and TRBJ2-1; 10 nucleotides line up with TRBD1. The CDR3 is 15 residues long. Germline values: CDR1 SGHTA, CDR2 FQGNSA. Trimming at V came to 6 bases and at J to 5 bases, leaving 7 bases not matched to a gene. The chain's CDR3 is CASSMRDRGNNEQFF. CDR3 sequence (DNA): TGTGCCAGCAGTATGAGGGACAGGGGAAACAATGAGCAGTTCTTC. Combining the CDR3 with reference TRBV7-2 and TRBJ2-1 gives the whole variable domain GAGVSQSPSNKVTEKGKDVELRCDPISGHTALYWYRQSLGQGLEFLIYFQGNSAPDKSGLPSDRFSAERTGGSVSTLTIQRTQQEDSAVYLCASSMRDRGNNEQFFGPGTRLTVL.

This clone was recorded only once. This rearrangement joins TRBV7-8 to TRBJ2-5; 7 nucleotides align to TRBD2. The CDR3 has 16 amino acids. V shed 1 base, J shed 1 base, and the junction held 6 bases outside the gene matches. Germline V CDR1 and CDR2: SGHVS, FQNEAQ. As DNA, the CDR3 is TGTGCCAGCAGCTTAGTTGGGAGGGCCCTCCAAGAGACCCAGTACTTC. Its translation: CASSLVGRALQETQYF.

J is TRBJ1-2 and V is TRBV6-1, with TRBD1 identical over 9 bases. The junction had 12 bases not matched to a gene; V was cut back by 6 bases and J by 1 base. Germline CDR1 MNHNS, CDR2 SASEGT. CDR3 length equals 17 residues. CDR3 loop: CASRETPGQGLNYGYTF. CDR3 sequence (DNA): TGTGCCAGCAGAGAAACACCGGGACAGGGCCTTAACTATGGCTACACCTTC.

This clone was observed once. J is TRBJ2-7 and V is TRBV2; a possible D gene is TRBD1 (6 bases). This CDR3 has 14 amino acids. Germline V CDR1 and CDR2: SNHLY, FYNNEI. V was pared by 2 bases and J by 2 bases, with 10 bases between. As DNA, the CDR3 is TGTGCCAGCAGTGAAAAGACAGGTACCTACGAGCAGTACTTC. This encodes CASSEKTGTYEQYF. Using reference TRBV2 and TRBJ2-7 for the parts outside the CDR3, the full variable domain is EPEVTQTPSHQVTQMGQEVILRCVPISNHLYFYWYRQILGQKVEFLVSFYNNEISEKSEIFDDQFSVERPDGSNFTLKIRSTKLEDSAMYFCASSEKTGTYEQYFGPGTRLTVT.

This chain joins TRBV28 and TRBJ1-4; 8 bases match TRBD1. This CDR3 region has 14 residues. Trimming took 6 bases from V and 4 from J; bases not matched to a gene: 4. CDR1 MDHEN and CDR2 SYDVKM come from the germline V gene. The CDR3 is CASRKQGVNEKLFF. The CDR3 region has the DNA TGTGCCAGCAGGAAACAGGGGGTTAATGAAAAACTGTTTTTT.

The chain carries TRBV5-5 and TRBJ2-7; TRBD2 might be the D (5 bases). Trimming stripped 7 bases from V and 9 bases from J, with 20 bases between. The germline V gene encodes CDR1 SGHKS and CDR2 YYEKEE (reference sequence). The CDR3 is 13 amino acids. This CDR3 is CASRNPGLGRQYF. The DNA for the CDR3 is TGTGCCAGCCGAAATCCAGGACTTGGCCGGCAGTACTTC.

This clone has a handful of counts. The chain couples TRBV7-3 to TRBJ1-5, with D hard to call. The CDR3 length is 13 residues. In germline, CDR1 is SGHTA, CDR2 FQGTGA. Between the trimmed V and J ends, which lost 6 bases and 5 bases, there was a span of 11 bases. This chain's CDR3 is CASSIDKDQPQHF. CDR3 sequence (DNA): TGTGCCAGCAGTATAGACAAAGATCAGCCCCAGCATTTT.

The genes are TRBV7-2 and TRBJ2-1, with D tentatively TRBD2 (6 bases). Per the germline V gene, CDR1 is SGHTA and CDR2 is FQGNSA. The CDR3 is 15 residues long. The V end lost 6 bases, the J end lost 5 bases, and 17 bases lay between the germline ends. CDR3 loop: CASSLRGFPDNEQFF. The CDR3 nucleotides read TGTGCCAGCAGTTTACGGGGGTTCCCCGACAATGAGCAGTTCTTC.

This rearrangement joins TRBV14 to TRBJ2-5; 8 nucleotides line up with TRBD2. V was clipped by 2 bases and J by 1 base; unmatched bases: 6. Per the germline V gene, CDR1 is SGHDN and CDR2 is FVKESK. The CDR3 sequence is 16 residues long. The CDR3 DNA reads as TGTGCCAGCAGCCAAAGAGCGGGGGCGATCCAAGAGACCCAGTACTTC. Translation: CASSQRAGAIQETQYF.

This clone was observed a few times. This chain uses TRBV7-9 with TRBJ2-5, with D unresolved. This CDR3 spans 15 amino acids. V shed 1 base and J shed 2 bases, with 11 bases lying between them. The germline V gene has CDR1 SEHNR and CDR2 FQNEAQ (reference sequence). DNA for the CDR3: TGTGCCAGCAGCTTAGAATTGGTCAGACAAGAGACCCAGTACTTC. Its translation: CASSLELVRQETQYF.

V usage is TRBV27 and J usage is TRBJ1-5, with 8 bases that match TRBD1. The length of the CDR3 is 13 residues. V lost 6 bases, J lost 5 bases, and 3 bases stayed unmatched. Germline V gene data show CDR1 as MNHEY and CDR2 as SMNVEV (reference sequence). CDR3 residues: CASSPTGDQPQHF. The CDR3 DNA is TGTGCCAGCAGCCCGACAGGGGATCAGCCCCAGCATTTT.

CDR3 in amino acids: CASSDPQGSGNTIYF. In nucleotides, the CDR3 is TGCGCCAGCAGCGATCCACAGGGGTCGGGAAACACCATATATTTT. This chain joins TRBV5-1 and TRBJ1-3, with 7 bases fitting TRBD1. In germline, CDR1 is SGHRS, CDR2 YFSETQ. The CDR3 is 15 amino acids. V shed 4 bases, J shed 4 bases, and the junction held 8 bases outside the gene matches.

CDR3 amino acids: CASSLVSGASYEQYF. CDR3 coding DNA: TGTGCCAGCAGCTTGGTTAGCGGGGCTTCCTACGAGCAGTACTTC. V usage is TRBV5-4 and J usage is TRBJ2-7, with 8 bases lining up with TRBD2. CDR3 length equals 15 residues. Germline assignment: CDR1 SGHNT and CDR2 YYREEE (reference sequence). V lost 0 bases and J lost 1; bases outside the gene matches: 3.

CDR3 sequence (DNA): TGTGCCAGCAGCGCCGGGACAGACACCTACGAGCAGTACTTC. Its translation is CASSAGTDTYEQYF. The chain uses TRBV5-4 and TRBJ2-7; 7 nucleotides align to TRBD1. J was trimmed by 2 bases and V by 4 bases; bases with no gene match: 6. Germline V gene lookup returns CDR1 SGHNT and CDR2 YYREEE (reference sequence). This CDR3 has 14 residues.